This T cell receptor (beta chain) appears in the sequencing data of a study of glioma-infiltrating T cells after dendritic cell vaccination. Assay used: immunoSEQ multiplex PCR; TCRdb lists only in-frame clones, some missing. The data contain about 65,000 clones, approximately 86% of them seen just once; the ten biggest clones take up approximately 10%. In germline, CDR1 is SGHTA, CDR2 FQGTGA. This CDR3 comprises 13 residues. Losses at the gene ends were 6 bases for V and 8 bases for J; bases not matched to a gene: 7. Noted time point: after dendritic cell vaccination, including at tumor progression/relapse.

This sample comprised blood, obtained after dendritic cell vaccination. The chain joins TRBV7-3 to TRBJ2-1, with 7 bases lining up with TRBD2. The clonotype originates from a human donor with glioblastoma. CDR3 nucleotide sequence: TGTGCCAGCAGTTGGACTAGGGTGGATGAGCAGTTCTTC. The encoded protein is CASSWTRVDEQFF.